One sample yielded the 8 T cell receptor beta chains listed below, sequenced in a study of blood T cell repertoires in COVID-19. Sequencing was performed with immunoSEQ multiplex PCR; in TCRdb, only in-frame clones are kept and a portion is missing. The sample holds roughly 220,000 clones, 84% seen once. Input material: peripheral blood. These receptors all come from a woman aged 55-70 years who had recovered from COVID-19.

The chain links TRBV18 to TRBJ2-2; weak D call: TRBD1 (5 bases). V lost 0 bases and J 6 bases, leaving 14 bases between the germline ends. This CDR3 region has 16 residues. Germline values: CDR1 KGHSH, CDR2 LQKENI. CDR3 sequence reads: CASSPPSQGEAGELFF. The CDR3 DNA follows: TGTGCCAGCTCACCACCGAGCCAGGGCGAGGCCGGGGAGCTGTTTTTT.

This chain connects TRBV6-5 to TRBJ2-5; 10 bases fit TRBD1. The germline V gene encodes CDR1 MNHEY and CDR2 SVGAGI. Trimming at V came to 2 bases and at J to 9 bases, leaving 12 bases not matched to a gene. The CDR3 has 16 residues. CDR3 coding DNA: TGTGCCAGCAGTTACGGCGCCGGGACAGGGGCTGCCGCCCAGTACTTC. Translated, it gives CASSYGAGTGAAAQYF.

V gene TRBV7-2 combines with J gene TRBJ2-3; TRBD2 agrees at 9 bases. The CDR3 consists of 16 residues. V lost 5 bases to trimming and J lost 4 bases; unmatched junction nucleotides: 10. Germline-derived CDR1 and CDR2 are SGHTA and FQGNSA. CDR3 bases: TGTGCCAGCAGCATCTACATAGCGGGGGAGTCAGATACGCAGTATTTT. It specifies CASSIYIAGESDTQYF.

This clone was seen more than once but under ten times. The CDR3 is CASKRGQETQYF. The DNA of the CDR3 is TGTGCCAGCAAGCGGGGGCAAGAGACCCAGTACTTC. The chain joins TRBV2 to TRBJ2-5; 8 bases match TRBD2. Germline loops: CDR1 SNHLY, CDR2 FYNNEI. J was trimmed by 2 bases and V by 7 bases; bases with no gene match: 0. The CDR3 sequence is 12 residues long.

The CDR3 DNA is TGTGCCTGTTCCGGGACTCTACTTTCAGATACGCAGTATTTT. Translated: CACSGTLLSDTQYF. The chain is built from TRBV30 and TRBJ2-3; D may be TRBD2 (6 bases). Looked up from germline, CDR1 is GTSNPN and CDR2 is SVGIG (reference sequence). The CDR3 has 14 residues. V dropped 6 bases and J dropped 4 bases, with 17 bases sitting between them. Supplemented by reference TRBV30 and TRBJ2-3, the full variable domain reads SQTIHQWPATLVQPVGSPLSLECTVEGTSNPNLYWYRQAAGRGLQLLFYSVGIGQISSEVPQNLSASRPQDRQFILSSKKLLLSDSGFYLCACSGTLLSDTQYFGPGTRLTVL.

The chain is built from TRBV18 and TRBJ1-6, with D possibly matching TRBD1 (5 bases). The V end was cut by 6 bases, the J end by 7 bases, with 13 bases between. Germline assignment: CDR1 KGHSH and CDR2 LQKENI. The CDR3 covers 14 residues. CDR3 sequence: CASSPQKGNSPLHF. CDR3 nucleotides: TGTGCCAGCTCCCCCCAGAAGGGGAATTCACCCCTCCACTTT.

This clone was found once. The rearrangement links TRBV25-1 to TRBJ1-4, with no clear D. Germline-derived CDR1 and CDR2 are MGHDK and SYGVNS. CDR3 size: 14 residues. V lost 1 base and J 8 bases, leaving 11 bases between the germline ends. The CDR3, as DNA: TGTGCCAGCAGTGAATCGGGGTCTGTCGAAAAACTGTTTTTT. Its translation is CASSESGSVEKLFF.

The chain carries TRBV25-1 and TRBJ1-2; D not resolved. CDR3 size: 14 residues. V lost 3 bases and J 7 bases, leaving 15 bases between the germline ends. Germline V gene sequence: CDR1 MGHDK, CDR2 SYGVNS. CDR3 sequence: CASSDLRSLGGYTF. The DNA for the CDR3 is TGTGCCAGCAGTGACCTACGGAGCCTGGGTGGCTACACCTTC.